A selection of T cell receptor beta chains follows, all from one sample in a study of control samples from healthy donors and cancer patients. Clones were sequenced by immunoSEQ multiplex PCR, and TCRdb holds only the in-frame ones, with some missing. The sample lists about 220,000 clones, just under 95% seen once, with roughly 1.6% in the top ten. Sequencing input: blood. The receptor source for this set is a man aged 50-60 years in good health. The CDR3 runs from the conserved cysteine through the conserved F or W. The D gene is left open where the match is weak. Clone size is not always given. Where it is, it says once, few, many or a class for expanded clones.

TRBJ2-6 TRBV2 NA NA CASSSQVSGANVLTF TGTGCCAGCAGTTCCCAGGTCTCTGGGGCCAACGTCCTGACTTTC
TRBJ1-6 TRBV5-1 NA NA CASSLGSQGFSNSPLHF TGCGCCAGCAGCTTGGGGAGCCAGGGATTCTCGAATTCACCCCTCCACTTT
TRBJ2-3 TRBV2 TRBD1 NA CASSLDRHTDTQYF TGTGCCAGCAGTTTGGACAGGCACACAGATACGCAGTATTTT
TRBJ1-2 TRBV5-4 TRBD1 NA CASSAGQGAGYGYTF TGTGCCAGCAGCGCCGGACAGGGGGCCGGCTATGGCTACACCTTC
TRBJ2-1 TRBV18 NA NA CASSSDTLLGNEQFF TGTGCCAGCTCATCCGACACCCTCCTGGGCAATGAGCAGTTCTTC
TRBJ2-3 TRBV7-9 TRBD2 NA CASSSTSGTDTQYF TGTGCCAGCAGCTCGACTAGCGGCACAGATACGCAGTATTTT
TRBJ1-4 TRBV5-4 TRBD1 NA CASSPTGVNEKLFF TGTGCCAGCAGCCCTACAGGGGTGAATGAAAAACTGTTTTTT
TRBJ1-6 TRBV4-2 NA NA CASSQEADYNSPLHF TGTGCCAGCAGCCAAGAGGCAGACTATAATTCACCCCTCCACTTT
TRBJ2-7 TRBV28 NA NA CASSLGRNSYEQYF TGTGCCAGCAGTTTGGGGCGGAACTCCTACGAGCAGTACTTC
TRBJ1-3 TRBV2 TRBD1 NA CAKEGTASSGNTIYF TGTGCCAAGGAGGGGACAGCTTCCTCTGGAAACACCATATATTTT
TRBJ2-1 TRBV7-9 TRBD2 once CASSLVTSGGKVEFF TGTGCCAGCAGCTTAGTGACTAGCGGGGGGAAAGTGGAGTTCTTC
TRBJ2-5 TRBV28 TRBD2 NA CASSFSRLAEETQYF TGTGCCAGCAGTTTCTCTAGACTAGCGGAAGAGACCCAGTACTTC
TRBJ1-1 TRBV11-2 NA NA CASSFGQKAEAFF TGTGCCAGCAGCTTTGGGCAGAAGGCTGAAGCTTTCTTT
TRBJ1-1 TRBV5-4 TRBD1 once CASSALQGLNTEAFF TGTGCCAGCAGCGCGCTACAGGGGTTGAACACTGAAGCTTTCTTT
TRBJ1-2 TRBV15 NA NA CATSREAQPGGYTF TGTGCCACCAGCAGAGAGGCGCAACCCGGGGGCTACACCTTC
TRBJ1-5 TRBV29-1 NA NA CSVESPGQPQHF TGCAGCGTTGAAAGCCCGGGTCAGCCCCAGCATTTT